This section outlines one T cell receptor (beta chain) sequence together with its context. This sample stems from a study of CD8+ T cells in alopecia areata. Germline-derived CDR1 and CDR2 are LNHNV and YYDKDF (reference sequence). Germline trimming cut 0 bases from V and 7 bases from J; bases unmatched to any gene: 8. The CDR3 totals 17 residues. The sequencing template was cDNA reverse transcribed from extracted RNA. This table comes from immunoSEQ multiplex PCR, and its TCRdb copy is limited to in-frame clones, with some not included. The sample consists of 100,000 to 150,000 clones, over 50% of them appearing once.

The sequencing used CD4+ T cells sorted from blood, collected at week 0. The rearrangement uses TRBV15 and TRBJ1-5, with 11 bases identical to TRBD1. The sequence derives from a human donor with alopecia areata. CDR3 nucleotide sequence: TGTGCCACCAGCAGAGATCTCCGGGACAGGGGGAGCCAGCCCCAGCATTTT. Residues: CATSRDLRDRGSQPQHF.